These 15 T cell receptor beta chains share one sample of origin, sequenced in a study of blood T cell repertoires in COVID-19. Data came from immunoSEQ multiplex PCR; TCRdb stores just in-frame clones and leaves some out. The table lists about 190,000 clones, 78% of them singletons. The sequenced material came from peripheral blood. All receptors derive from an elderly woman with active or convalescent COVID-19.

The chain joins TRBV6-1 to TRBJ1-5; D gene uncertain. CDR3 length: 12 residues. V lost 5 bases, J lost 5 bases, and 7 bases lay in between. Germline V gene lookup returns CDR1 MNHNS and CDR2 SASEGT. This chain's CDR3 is CASSRLYQPQHF. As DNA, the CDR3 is TGTGCCAGCAGTCGTCTTTATCAGCCCCAGCATTTT.

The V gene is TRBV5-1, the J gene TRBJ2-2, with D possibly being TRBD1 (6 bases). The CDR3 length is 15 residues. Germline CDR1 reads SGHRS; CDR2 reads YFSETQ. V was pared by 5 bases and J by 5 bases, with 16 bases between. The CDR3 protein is CASRAGTSQTGELFF. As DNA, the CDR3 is TGCGCCAGCAGGGCCGGGACAAGCCAAACCGGGGAGCTGTTTTTT.

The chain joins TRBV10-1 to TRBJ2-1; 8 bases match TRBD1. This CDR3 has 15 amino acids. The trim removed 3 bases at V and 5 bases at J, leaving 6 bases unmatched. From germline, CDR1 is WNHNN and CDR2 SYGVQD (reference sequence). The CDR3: CASSDSGQGNNEQFF. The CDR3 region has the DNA TGCGCCAGCAGTGACTCAGGACAGGGAAACAATGAGCAGTTCTTC.

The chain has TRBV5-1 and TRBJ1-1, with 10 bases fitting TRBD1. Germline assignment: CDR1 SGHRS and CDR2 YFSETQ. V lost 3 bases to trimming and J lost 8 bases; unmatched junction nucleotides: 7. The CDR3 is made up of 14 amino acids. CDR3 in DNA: TGCGCCAGCAGCTCTACCGGGACAGGGGCGGAAGCTTTCTTT. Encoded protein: CASSSTGTGAEAFF.

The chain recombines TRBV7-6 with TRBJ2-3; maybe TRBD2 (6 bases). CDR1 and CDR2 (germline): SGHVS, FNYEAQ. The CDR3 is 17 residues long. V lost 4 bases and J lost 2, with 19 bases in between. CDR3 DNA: TGTGCCAGCAGCTCGCAGGGCGGGAAAAAAATCACAGATACGCAGTATTTT. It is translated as CASSSQGGKKITDTQYF.

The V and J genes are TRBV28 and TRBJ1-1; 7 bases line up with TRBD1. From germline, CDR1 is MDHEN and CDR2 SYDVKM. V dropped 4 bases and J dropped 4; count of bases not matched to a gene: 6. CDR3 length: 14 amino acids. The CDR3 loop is CASSSTYRGTEAFF. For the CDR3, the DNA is TGTGCCAGCAGTTCTACCTACAGGGGCACTGAAGCTTTCTTT.

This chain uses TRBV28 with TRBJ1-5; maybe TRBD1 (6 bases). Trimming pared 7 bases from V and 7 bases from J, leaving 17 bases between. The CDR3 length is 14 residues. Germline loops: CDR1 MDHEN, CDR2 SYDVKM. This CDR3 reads CASTPEGGGQPQHF. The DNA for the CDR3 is TGTGCCAGCACCCCGGAAGGGGGAGGGCAGCCCCAGCATTTT.

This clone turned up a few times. The CDR3 protein is CASSYGRQGSSEQYF. CDR3 nucleotides: TGTGCCAGCAGTTATGGACGTCAGGGGAGTAGCGAGCAGTACTTC. The rearrangement joins TRBV6-2 or TRBV6-3 to TRBJ2-7, with a weak D call TRBD1 (6 bases). V gave up 3 bases and J gave up 6 bases, with 18 bases separating them. Germline values: CDR1 MNHEY, CDR2 SVGEGT. There are 15 residues in the CDR3.

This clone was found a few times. CDR3 sequence reads: CASSLKAAGRGLYEQYF. The CDR3 nucleotides are TGTGCCAGCAGTCTGAAGGCCGCGGGACGGGGCCTCTACGAGCAGTACTTC. This chain joins TRBV28 and TRBJ2-7, with D tentatively TRBD2 (6 bases). Trimming removed 5 bases from V and 3 bases from J, with 23 bases in between. Germline loops: CDR1 MDHEN, CDR2 SYDVKM. CDR3 size: 17 residues. Looking up the rest from reference TRBV28 and TRBJ2-7 gives the full variable domain: DVKVTQSSRYLVKRTGEKVFLECVQDMDHENMFWYRQDPGLGLRLIYFSYDVKMKEKGDIPEGYSVSREKKERFSLILESASTNQTSMYLCASSLKAAGRGLYEQYFGPGTRLTVT.

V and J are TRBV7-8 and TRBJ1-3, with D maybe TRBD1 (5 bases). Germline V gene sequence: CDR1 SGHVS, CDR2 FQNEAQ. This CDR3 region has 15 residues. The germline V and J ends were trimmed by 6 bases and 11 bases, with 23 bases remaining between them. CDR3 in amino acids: CASRLTYSSTGAIYF. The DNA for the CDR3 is TGTGCCAGCAGGCTGACGTACTCTTCAACGGGGGCCATATATTTT.

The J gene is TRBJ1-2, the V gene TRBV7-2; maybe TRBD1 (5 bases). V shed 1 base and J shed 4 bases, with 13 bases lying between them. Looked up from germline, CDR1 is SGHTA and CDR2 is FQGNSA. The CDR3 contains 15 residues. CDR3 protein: CASSLGGQGGYGYTF. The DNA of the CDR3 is TGTGCCAGCAGCTTAGGCGGGCAGGGAGGCTATGGCTACACCTTC.

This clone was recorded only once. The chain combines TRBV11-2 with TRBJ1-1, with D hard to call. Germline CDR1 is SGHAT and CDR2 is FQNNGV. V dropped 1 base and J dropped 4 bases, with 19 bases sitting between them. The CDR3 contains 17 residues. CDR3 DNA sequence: TGTGCCAGCAGCTTAGTAGCGGGCCCCAACCTTTTCACTGAAGCTTTCTTT. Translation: CASSLVAGPNLFTEAFF.

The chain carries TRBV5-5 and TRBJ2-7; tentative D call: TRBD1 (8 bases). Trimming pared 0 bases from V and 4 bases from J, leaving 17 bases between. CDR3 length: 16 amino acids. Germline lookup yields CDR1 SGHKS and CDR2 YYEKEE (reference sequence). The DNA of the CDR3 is TGTGCCAGCAGCTTGGCCCCAAAACAGGGGGGGTACGAGCAGTACTTC. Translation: CASSLAPKQGGYEQYF.

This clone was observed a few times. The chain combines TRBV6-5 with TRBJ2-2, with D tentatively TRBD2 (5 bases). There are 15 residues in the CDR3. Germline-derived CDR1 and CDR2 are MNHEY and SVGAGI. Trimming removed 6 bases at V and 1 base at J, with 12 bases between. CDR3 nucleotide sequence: TGTGCCAGCAGACAGACTATTATGAACACCGGGGAGCTGTTTTTT. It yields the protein CASRQTIMNTGELFF.

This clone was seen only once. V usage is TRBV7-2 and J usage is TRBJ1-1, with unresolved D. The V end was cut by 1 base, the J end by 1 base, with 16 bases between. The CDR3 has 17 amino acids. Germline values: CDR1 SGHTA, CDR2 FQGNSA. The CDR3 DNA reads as TGTGCCAGCAGCTTAGTTTCCGGGAAGGGATGGAACACTGAAGCTTTCTTT. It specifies CASSLVSGKGWNTEAFF.